This record covers a single TCR beta chain. This receptor's antigen is unknown. Base qualities are not provided; no much larger clone lies one nucleotide away. This record belongs to a study of OX40 agonist ivuxolimab in advanced cancers. Some background on the complete study: Ivuxolimab was an agonistic, fully human IgG2 monoclonal antibody directed against OX40 (CD134), a costimulatory receptor. Intravenous ivuxolimab was administered to patients every 2 weeks at six dose levels: 0.01, 0.1, 0.3, 1.5, 3 and 10 mg/kg. Of the roughly 53 patients in dose escalation, some 20 had hepatocellular carcinoma, about 15 had melanoma, 9 had renal cell carcinoma and 9 had head and neck cancer. A male proportion of around 80% and a mean age of approximately 60 years, ranging from 23 to 79, were recorded for the dose-escalation cohort. Prior anti-PD-1, anti-PD-L1 or anti-CTLA-4 therapy was permitted, and checkpoint inhibitors had been received by about 36% of dose-escalation patients. Partial responses were achieved by three dose-escalation patients, of whom one had hepatocellular carcinoma and two had cutaneous melanoma. Peripheral TCRbeta sequencing was intended to test whether TCR sequence diversity was altered and clonal T-cell expansion was caused by ivuxolimab. The paper reports the monotherapy dose-escalation portion (N of about 50 patients) of the phase I ivuxolimab trial.

Including cysteine and phenylalanine, the CDR3 has 9 amino acids. CDR3 DNA only is kept here, 27 bases in frame from base 1. Per the germline V gene, SQVTM is the CDR1 and ANQGSEA is the CDR2. The V end loses 6 bases and the J end loses 9 bases, and a stretch of 8 bases separates them. For sequencing of the TCRbeta CDR3 region, genomic DNA was extracted from the sorted cells. The immunoSEQ Assay was used to sequence the TCRbeta CDR3 regions. TCRdb's version of the immuneACCESS table is confined to in-frame rearrangements and falls short of the full clone set. An unresolved V gene accounts for under half of the shortfall where checked; the remainder is of unknown origin. A total of roughly 66,000 clones appear in this sample, less than 90% of them only once. In total, the top ten clones hold roughly 2.5% of the sample. Patients with a history of autoimmune disease or receiving systemic immunosuppression were excluded from the trial. Peripheral blood for TCR sequencing was collected from all dose cohorts at baseline, on cycle 4 day 1, and on cycle 7 day 1. The samples were taken from a phase I, first-in-human, multicenter, open-label dose-escalation trial of ivuxolimab. Adults with locally advanced or metastatic melanoma, renal cell, hepatocellular, or head and neck squamous cell carcinoma were enrolled in the trial. Before TCR sequencing, CD4+ T cells and CD8+ T cells from peripheral blood were sorted into separate populations.

What the research found in general, with its limitations: Low levels of normalized T-cell clonal expansion were also seen in some patients who did not respond. In the 0.1-3.0 mg/kg groups, partial responders were among the patients with the lowest normalized peripheral clonal expansion, particularly in CD8+ T cells. On average, CD8+ T cells showed more expanded clones than CD4+ T cells after ivuxolimab. Antigen specificity was not determined for the clonally expanded peripheral T cells. Clonal expansion of both CD4+ and CD8+ blood T cells was observed from baseline to week 6 at doses 0.1 to 3.0 mg/kg.

Recombination joined TRBV29-1 with TRBJ1-1; the D region possibly corresponds to TRBD1 (6 bases align). The sequence was collected from an adult with an advanced solid tumor such as melanoma, head and neck, liver or kidney cancer. The source material was CD4+ or CD8+ T cells sorted from blood, sampled in a trial of the OX40 agonist ivuxolimab. The DNA sequence is as follows: TGCAGCGTGGACAGCCAAGCTTTCTTT. It specifies CSVDSQAFF.